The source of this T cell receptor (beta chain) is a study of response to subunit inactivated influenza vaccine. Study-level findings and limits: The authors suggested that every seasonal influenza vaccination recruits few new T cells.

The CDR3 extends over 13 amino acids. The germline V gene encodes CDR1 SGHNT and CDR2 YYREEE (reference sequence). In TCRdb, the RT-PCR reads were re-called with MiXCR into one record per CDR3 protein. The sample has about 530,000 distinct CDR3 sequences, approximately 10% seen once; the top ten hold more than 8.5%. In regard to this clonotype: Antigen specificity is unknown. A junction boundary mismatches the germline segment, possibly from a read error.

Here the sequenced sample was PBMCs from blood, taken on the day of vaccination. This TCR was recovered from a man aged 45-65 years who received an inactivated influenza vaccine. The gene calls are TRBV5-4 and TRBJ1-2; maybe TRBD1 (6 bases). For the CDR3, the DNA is TGTGCCAGCAGCTTGGACAGGCGTGGGGGCTACGCCTTC. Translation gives CASSLDRRGGYAF.